This TCR beta chain emerged from a study of blood T cells in healthy people across ages. The CDR3 length is 15 residues. Germline loops: CDR1 SGHTA, CDR2 FQGNSA. V was pared by 1 base and J by 4 bases, with 8 bases between. As regards this clonotype: What it binds is not known.

Together with a sample-barcoded 5' primer, a J-beta primer mix was included in a second PCR lasting about 7 to 11 cycles. CDR3-containing paired-end reads numbered at least 3 million in each sample. TCRdb fed the 5' RACE reads into MiXCR, producing one record per CDR3 protein. The repertoire holds approximately 940,000 distinct CDR3 sequences, with roughly 50% as singletons. Extracted total RNA amounted to at least 5.5 micrograms for each sample. Study-wide results and limits: Diversity estimates from one million T cells were considered underestimates.

V usage is TRBV7-2 and J usage is TRBJ1-6, with D uncertain. What was sequenced was blood. This TCR was sampled from a man aged 30-40 years in good health. The chain's CDR3 is CASSLGARYNSPLHF. The DNA of the CDR3 is TGTGCCAGCAGCTTAGGGGCCAGGTATAATTCACCCCTCCACTTT.